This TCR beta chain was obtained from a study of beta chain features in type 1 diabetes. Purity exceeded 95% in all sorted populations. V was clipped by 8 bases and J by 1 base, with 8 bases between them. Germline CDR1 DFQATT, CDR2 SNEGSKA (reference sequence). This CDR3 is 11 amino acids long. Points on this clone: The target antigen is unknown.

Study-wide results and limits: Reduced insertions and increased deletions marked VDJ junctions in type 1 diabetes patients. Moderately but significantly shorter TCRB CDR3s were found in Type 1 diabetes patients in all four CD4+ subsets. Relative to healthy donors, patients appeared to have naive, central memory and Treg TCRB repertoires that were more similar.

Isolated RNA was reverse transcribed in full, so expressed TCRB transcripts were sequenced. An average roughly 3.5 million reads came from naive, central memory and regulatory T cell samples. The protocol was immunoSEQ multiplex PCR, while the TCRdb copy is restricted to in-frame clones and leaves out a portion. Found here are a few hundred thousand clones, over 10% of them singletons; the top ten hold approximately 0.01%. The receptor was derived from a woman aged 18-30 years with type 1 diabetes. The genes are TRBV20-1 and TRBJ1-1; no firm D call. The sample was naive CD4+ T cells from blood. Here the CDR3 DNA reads TGCAGTCTCCCCGGGAACACTGAAGCTTTCTTT. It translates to CSLPGNTEAFF.